These 18 T cell receptor beta chains originate from one sample sequenced in a study of persistence of HIV-infected CD4 T cells. Cells were stimulated with overlapping HIV-1 Gag 15-mer peptides. CD40L/CD69 double-negative CD45RO-high memory CD4+ T cells were collected. No antigen is known for these receptors. This was the immunoSEQ version 4 assay in survey mode. Profiled with immunoSEQ multiplex PCR; TCRdb holds only in-frame clones, not every one. The repertoire holds approximately 34,000 clones, with roughly four fifths as singletons. The source was CD4+ T cells sorted from PBMCs after approximately 19-hour stimulation, collected from a patient who received antiretroviral therapy. These receptors all stem from an adult woman with HIV who was CMV-seropositive.

This clone was found a few times. The V and J genes are TRBV29-1 and TRBJ1-1; 9 bases agree with TRBD1. Germline V gene sequence: CDR1 SQVTM, CDR2 ANQGSEA. J lost 7 bases, V lost 6 bases, and 9 bases had no gene match. The CDR3 has 13 amino acids. CDR3 nucleotide sequence: TGCAGCGTACTTAAGGACAGGGGAGTTGAAGCTTTCTTT. Residues: CSVLKDRGVEAFF.

The chain is built from TRBV18 and TRBJ2-1; D is undetermined. Germline CDR1 is KGHSH and CDR2 is LQKENI. The CDR3 has 13 residues. V lost 1 base and J 9 bases, leaving 10 bases between the germline ends. The CDR3 loop is CASSPLLDGEQFF. The CDR3 nucleotides read TGTGCCAGCTCACCACTATTAGACGGTGAGCAGTTCTTC.

The chain combines TRBV5-1 with TRBJ2-1; 10 positions agree with TRBD2. V lost 2 bases, J lost 2 bases, and 7 bases stayed unmatched. This CDR3 has 17 amino acids. Germline V gene data show CDR1 as SGHRS and CDR2 as YFSETQ. The CDR3 bases are TGCGCCAGCAGCTTTGCCGGGACTAGCGCGACCTACAATGAGCAGTTCTTC. Translation: CASSFAGTSATYNEQFF.

In regard to this clone: Its ends do not fully match the called genes, so a read error is possible. As DNA, the CDR3 is TGTGCCAGCAGCCAAGGCCTAGCGGGAGCCACACCCCTCTTC. Its protein product is CASSQGLAGATPLF. The rearrangement uses TRBV3-1 (or the pseudogene TRBV3-2) and TRBJ2-1; 10 bases are shared with TRBD2. CDR1 LGHDT and CDR2 YNNKEL come from the germline V gene (reference sequence). The CDR3 is 14 amino acids.

This clone appeared once. The chain joins TRBV9 to TRBJ1-6, with TRBD1 matching over 7 bases. Germline CDR1 is SGDLS and CDR2 is YYNGEE. This CDR3 contains 14 residues. V was pared by 5 bases and J by 7 bases, with 6 bases of the junction left unmatched. CDR3 sequence reads: CASRPGQTNSPLHF. The CDR3 DNA reads TGTGCCAGCAGGCCGGGACAGACGAATTCACCCCTCCACTTT.

The rearrangement uses TRBV30 and TRBJ1-3; 8 nucleotides match TRBD1. The CDR3 spans 15 residues. Germline V gives CDR1 GTSNPN, CDR2 SVGIG (reference sequence). V lost 8 bases, J lost 4 bases, and 13 bases stayed unmatched. The CDR3 sequence: CASRFRGREGNTIYF. CDR3 DNA: TGTGCCAGCCGATTCAGGGGGCGCGAAGGAAACACCATATATTTT.

The gene calls are TRBV10-1 and TRBJ2-3; no clear D gene. Trimming removed 2 bases at V and 3 bases at J, with 0 bases between. The CDR3 covers 11 residues. CDR1 and CDR2 (germline): WNHNN, SYGVQD (reference sequence). The CDR3 DNA reads as TGCGCCAGCAGTGAGACAGATACGCAGTATTTT. Protein sequence: CASSETDTQYF.

The chain joins TRBV25-1 to TRBJ2-3, with TRBD1 matching 10 bases. The length of the CDR3 is 14 residues. J gave up 5 bases and V 10 bases, and 9 bases lay outside the gene matches. Germline V lookup: CDR1 MGHDK, CDR2 SYGVNS. CDR3 sequence reads: CATRGQGFLDTQYF. The CDR3 nucleotides are TGTGCCACCCGGGGACAGGGGTTTTTAGATACGCAGTATTTT.

The chain combines TRBV19 with TRBJ2-1; 9 nucleotides align to TRBD2. The V gene's germline CDR1 is LNHDA and CDR2 SQIVND (reference sequence). The V and J ends lost 5 bases and 8 bases, in that order; junction bases with no gene match: 13. The CDR3 consists of 16 residues. CDR3 sequence (DNA): TGTGCCAGTAGTTTCGGCAAGAGGCGGGAGGGGGATGAGCAGTTCTTC. Its translation is CASSFGKRREGDEQFF.

This sequence joins TRBV10-3 and TRBJ2-3, with D perhaps matching TRBD1 (6 bases). Trimming left V 10 bases short and J 6 bases short, with 14 bases between. Germline V gene data show CDR1 as ENHRY and CDR2 as SYGVKD. This CDR3 has 12 amino acids. The chain's CDR3 is CASQGYEDTQYF. The CDR3 DNA reads as TGTGCCAGTCAGGGGTATGAGGATACGCAGTATTTT.

This chain joins TRBV10-1 and TRBJ2-1; D may correspond to TRBD1 or TRBD2 (7 bases each). V lost 2 bases and J 5 bases, leaving 19 bases between the germline ends. The V gene's germline CDR1 is WNHNN and CDR2 SYGVQD (reference sequence). This CDR3 has 17 residues. CDR3 nucleotide sequence: TGCGCCAGCAGTGAGGCCCGGGGGGACAGATTAAACAATGAGCAGTTCTTC. This sequence encodes CASSEARGDRLNNEQFF.

The chain couples TRBV5-1 to TRBJ2-1; D possibly uses TRBD1 or TRBD2 (5 bases each). V lost 0 bases and J 6 bases, leaving 13 bases between the germline ends. The CDR3 covers 15 residues. CDR1 SGHRS and CDR2 YFSETQ come from the germline V gene. CDR3: CASSLVSGTFNEQFF. In DNA, the CDR3 is TGCGCCAGCAGCTTGGTCTCCGGGACCTTCAATGAGCAGTTCTTC.

The rearrangement joins TRBV5-4 to TRBJ2-2, with 7 positions matching TRBD1. The trim removed 4 bases at V and 7 bases at J, leaving 4 bases unmatched. The germline CDR1 and CDR2 sequences are SGHNT and YYREEE (reference sequence). This CDR3 has 13 amino acids. The CDR3 DNA sequence: TGTGCCAGCAGCCCGGACAGGAGCGGGGAGCTGTTTTTT. Protein: CASSPDRSGELFF.

V is TRBV5-1 and J is TRBJ2-3; TRBD2 matches at 11 bases. Germline V lookup: CDR1 SGHRS, CDR2 YFSETQ. This CDR3 contains 15 residues. Trimming cost V 3 bases and J 1 base; bases outside gene matches: 1. The DNA of the CDR3 is TGCGCCAGCAGCTCGGGACTAGCGGGCACAGATACGCAGTATTTT. Translation: CASSSGLAGTDTQYF.

This clone was picked up a small number of times. The chain recombines TRBV7-9 with TRBJ2-7; perhaps TRBD1 as D (5 bases). Between the trimmed V and J ends, which lost 8 bases and 6 bases, there was a span of 14 bases. Germline V gene lookup returns CDR1 SEHNR and CDR2 FQNEAQ (reference sequence). The CDR3 length is 12 residues. The CDR3 loop reads CASALAGPEQYF. DNA for the CDR3: TGTGCCAGCGCCCTGGCAGGGCCCGAGCAGTACTTC.

V is TRBV9 and J is TRBJ2-7, with D possibly being TRBD1 or TRBD2 (5 bases each). The length of the CDR3 is 14 residues. From germline, CDR1 is SGDLS and CDR2 YYNGEE. The germline V and J ends were trimmed by 4 bases and 3 bases, with 14 bases remaining between them. The DNA for the CDR3 is TGTGCCAGCAGCCTCTACGACAGCGGCTACGAGCAGTACTTC. Residues: CASSLYDSGYEQYF. Filled out from reference TRBV9 and TRBJ2-7, the complete variable domain reads DSGVTQTPKHLITATGQRVTLRCSPRSGDLSVYWYQQSLDQGLQFLIQYYNGEERAKGNILERFSAQQFPDLHSELNLSSLELGDSALYFCASSLYDSGYEQYFGPGTRLTVT.

The J gene is TRBJ1-5, the V gene TRBV12-5; D possibly corresponds to TRBD1 (5 bases). Trimming left V 6 bases short and J 4 bases short, with 10 bases between. CDR1 LGHNT and CDR2 FRNRAP come from the germline V gene. This CDR3 region has 13 residues. DNA of the CDR3: TGTGCTAGTGGAACAGGACAAAATCAGCCCCAGCATTTT. As protein: CASGTGQNQPQHF.

This clone was found once. The rearrangement links TRBV2 to TRBJ1-3; tentative D call: TRBD1 (5 bases). This CDR3 spans 15 amino acids. Looked up from germline, CDR1 is SNHLY and CDR2 is FYNNEI. V was trimmed by 1 base and J by 0 bases, leaving 7 bases between them. The DNA of the CDR3 is TGTGCCAGCAGTGAAGGGGGCACCTCTGGAAACACCATATATTTT. It yields the protein CASSEGGTSGNTIYF.